The entry below describes one T cell receptor (beta chain). Its antigen is unidentified. Read data end 3 residues before the CDR3 end; the end is taken from the germline J gene. The sample is drawn from a study of T cells in women clearing cervical HPV infection. Libraries were prepared by immunoSEQ multiplex PCR; TCRdb keeps only in-frame clonotypes and omits some of them. This sample's clone table lists 30,000 or so clones. The CDR3 extends over 16 amino acids. Germline assignment: CDR1 SNHLY and CDR2 FYNNEI. Trimming removed 3 bases from V and 4 bases from J, with 19 bases in between. Study-wide results and limits: TRBV6-7 abundance was lower in cases than controls (roughly 0.12% versus 0.15%).

The receptor comes from a woman between 18 and 70 years old with a cervical HPV16 infection that either progressed to CIN3+ or cleared (not recorded which). The rearrangement uses TRBV2 and TRBJ2-7; tentatively, D is TRBD2 (7 bases). The sample taken for sequencing was blood buffy coat. Incomplete CDR3 DNA: TGTGCCAGCAGTGATTTTGTGGGGGGGCTTCAATACGAG. Encoded protein: CASSDFVGGLQYE. In full, the CDR3 reads CASSDFVGGLQYEQYF.